The TCR beta chain under discussion was sequenced for a study of response to subunit inactivated influenza vaccine. Overall study findings and caveats: Authors suggested each seasonal influenza vaccination recruits few new T cells.

TCRdb recomputed calls from the RT-PCR reads with MiXCR, one row per CDR3 protein. The table shows 630,000 or so distinct CDR3 sequences, with more than 15% occurring only once. A note on this clonotype: Its target is not known.

The V and J ends lost 0 bases and 4 bases respectively, with 7 bases between them. Germline CDR1 and CDR2: MNHNS and SASEGT. The CDR3 runs 13 residues. This sample comprised PBMCs from blood, obtained less than 13 days after vaccination. The clonotype comes from a man aged 50-59 years who received an inactivated influenza vaccine. This chain connects TRBV6-1 to TRBJ2-7, with TRBD2 as a possible D gene (6 bases). CDR3 sequence: CASSEARGYEQYF. The CDR3 bases are TGTGCCAGCAGTGAAGCCCGGGGGTACGAGCAGTACTTC.